The 3 T cell receptor beta chains reported below all come from one sample, sequenced in a study of CD4+ T cells in melanoma (dated by TCRdb to between 2021 and 2024). The protocol used for the library was the immunoSEQ multiplex PCR assay. TCRdb obtained this table from immuneACCESS and retained in-frame rearrangements with V and J assigned. These tables miss some clones; where compared with another copy, unresolved V genes account for less than half of the shortfall, and the remainder is unexplained. This sample lists some 13,000 clones; about 80% were detected once. Together, the top ten hold around a sixth of the sample. The sequencing input was cells from a culture (not recorded whether cultured in vitro). The receptors here all came from a human donor with melanoma.

The J gene is TRBJ2-3, the V gene TRBV7-3; D not resolved. Per the germline V gene, CDR1 is SGHTA and CDR2 is FQGTGA. With 2 bases removed from V and 4 bases from J, the gap between germline ends came to 13 bases. The CDR3 is 15 amino acids. The CDR3 coding sequence is TGTGCCAGCAGCTTAGTAGGAAGAGGTCCAGATACGCAGTATTTT. Translation gives CASSLVGRGPDTQYF. The full variable domain, in which reference TRBV7-3 and TRBJ2-3 provide the parts outside the CDR3, is GAGVSQTPSNKVTEKGKYVELRCDPISGHTALYWYRQSLGQGPEFLIYFQGTGAADDSGLPNDRFFAVRPEGSVSTLKIQRTERGDSAVYLCASSLVGRGPDTQYFGPGTRLTVL.

The chain combines TRBV10-3 with TRBJ2-7, with 7 bases matching TRBD1. CDR3 length equals 15 residues. V lost 4 bases to trimming and J lost 3 bases; unmatched junction nucleotides: 9. Germline V gives CDR1 ENHRY, CDR2 SYGVKD. Written as DNA, the CDR3 is TGTGCCATCAGTGGCCGGGACAGCAAAATCTACGAGCAGTACTTC. Translating gives CAISGRDSKIYEQYF.

This clone was observed a few times. J is TRBJ2-1 and V is TRBV29-1, with 10 bases identical to TRBD2. V shed 6 bases and J 10 bases; nucleotides not matched to a gene: 15. CDR1 SQVTM and CDR2 ANQGSEA come from the germline V gene. The CDR3 is made up of 15 amino acids. This CDR3 reads CSVSPQSGGAEEQFF. The CDR3 bases are TGCAGCGTCAGCCCCCAAAGCGGGGGGGCAGAGGAGCAGTTCTTC.